The 13 T cell receptor beta chains in this list originate from one sample, sequenced in a study of OX40 agonist ivuxolimab in advanced cancers. Sequenced by immunoSEQ multiplex PCR; TCRdb stores in-frame clones only, minus some. The data show tens of thousands of clones, around 81% seen once. The starting material was CD4+ or CD8+ T cells sorted from blood, obtained in a trial of the OX40 agonist ivuxolimab. The receptors come from an adult with an advanced solid tumor such as melanoma, head and neck, liver or kidney cancer.

This chain's CDR3 is CASRGDSPYGYTF. In DNA, the CDR3 is TGTGCCAGCAGGGGGGACAGTCCATATGGCTACACCTTC. The chain carries TRBV2 and TRBJ1-2; 7 bases match TRBD1. V shed 6 bases, J shed 5 bases, and the junction held 6 bases outside the gene matches. Per the germline V gene, CDR1 is SNHLY and CDR2 is FYNNEI. This CDR3 comprises 13 residues.

The CDR3 DNA follows: TGTGCCAGCAGCACCTTTGGGGGGACGGAAGAGACCCAGTACTTC. It is translated as CASSTFGGTEETQYF. The genes are TRBV5-6 and TRBJ2-5; D might be TRBD2 (6 bases). Deletions cut 4 bases from V and 3 bases from J, with 16 bases between. Germline values: CDR1 SGHDT, CDR2 YYEEEE. CDR3 length: 15 residues.

The chain has TRBV9 and TRBJ2-7, with TRBD2 identical over 7 bases. CDR3 length equals 15 residues. J was trimmed by 3 bases and V by 0 bases; bases with no gene match: 6. The germline V gene has CDR1 SGDLS and CDR2 YYNGEE. The CDR3 spells CASSVGGSGYYEQYF. CDR3 coding DNA: TGTGCCAGCAGCGTAGGGGGTAGCGGGTACTACGAGCAGTACTTC.

A remark on this clone: This may be a read error: a much more frequent sequence differs by one nucleotide. The gene calls are TRBV27 and TRBJ1-1; TRBD1 matches 7 bases. This CDR3 contains 14 residues. Trimming removed 5 bases from V and 2 bases from J; junction bases left unmatched: 5. CDR1 is MNHEY, CDR2 SMNVEV, per germline (reference sequence). The CDR3: CASSPGTANTEAFF. The DNA for the CDR3 is TGTGCCAGCAGTCCCGGGACAGCAAACACTGAAGCTTTCTTT.

The CDR3 is CASSVLAGAAYEQYV. Written as DNA, the CDR3 is TGTGCCAGCAGTGTTCTAGCGGGGGCGGCCTACGAGCAGTACGTC. The chain is built from TRBV6-1 and TRBJ2-7, with 10 bases aligning to TRBD2. The length of the CDR3 is 15 residues. CDR1 and CDR2 (germline): MNHNS, SASEGT. V lost 4 bases, J lost 2 bases, and 5 bases stayed unmatched.

This chain links TRBV7-2 with TRBJ2-1; a weak D match, TRBD2 (7 bases). CDR3 length equals 15 residues. Deletions cut 4 bases from V and 7 bases from J, with 17 bases between. Germline V CDR1 and CDR2: SGHTA, FQGNSA. The chain's CDR3 is CASSSPPGGSNEQFF. In nucleotides, the CDR3 is TGTGCCAGCAGCTCGCCCCCGGGGGGCTCAAATGAGCAGTTCTTC. Based on the CDR3 plus reference TRBV7-2 and TRBJ2-1, the full variable domain is GAGVSQSPSNKVTEKGKDVELRCDPISGHTALYWYRQSLGQGLEFLIYFQGNSAPDKSGLPSDRFSAERTGGSVSTLTIQRTQQEDSAVYLCASSSPPGGSNEQFFGPGTRLTVL.

Points on this clone: Other nucleotide sequences from this sample produce the same CDR3. This chain joins TRBV9 and TRBJ1-1, with D perhaps TRBD1 (5 bases). Per germline, CDR1 SGDLS and CDR2 YYNGEE. The V end lost 5 bases, the J end lost 3 bases, and 14 bases lay between the germline ends. There are 14 residues in the CDR3. The CDR3 reads CASRGRWGDTEAFF. The CDR3 coding sequence is TGTGCCAGCAGGGGGCGATGGGGGGACACTGAAGCTTTCTTT.

This clone was counted a few times. The CDR3 bases are TGTGCCAGCAGCTTAGCGGGAGAGGCGGAAGAGACCCAGTACTTC. Encoded protein: CASSLAGEAEETQYF. This chain uses TRBV7-8 with TRBJ2-5; weak D call: TRBD2 (5 bases). With 0 bases removed from V and 3 bases from J, the gap between germline ends came to 11 bases. The CDR3 totals 15 residues. CDR1 and CDR2 from the germline V gene are SGHVS and FQNEAQ.

V usage is TRBV7-9 and J usage is TRBJ2-3; 7 bases are a match to TRBD2. Germline values: CDR1 SEHNR, CDR2 FQNEAQ (reference sequence). The CDR3 covers 15 residues. J was trimmed by 2 bases and V by 5 bases; bases with no gene match: 7. CDR3 nucleotide sequence: TGTGCCAGCAGCCCGGGGGGAGGGGACACAGATACGCAGTATTTT. This gives the protein CASSPGGGDTDTQYF.

The rearrangement links TRBV7-6 to TRBJ2-6; D uncertain. This CDR3 comprises 15 residues. Trimming removed 3 bases at V and 2 bases at J, with 8 bases between. The germline V gene has CDR1 SGHVS and CDR2 FNYEAQ. For the CDR3, the DNA is TGTGCCAGCAGCTTGTTAGGAACTGGGGCCAACGTCCTGACTTTC. Protein: CASSLLGTGANVLTF.

This clone was recorded only once. The chain carries TRBV11-2 and TRBJ1-1; tentative D call: TRBD1 (5 bases). Germline lookup yields CDR1 SGHAT and CDR2 FQNNGV. V gave up 1 base and J gave up 2 bases, with 11 bases separating them. The CDR3 totals 15 residues. The CDR3 coding sequence is TGTGCCAGCAGCTTAGTTCAGGGACTTAACACTGAAGCTTTCTTT. Amino acid sequence: CASSLVQGLNTEAFF.

This rearrangement joins TRBV6-1 to TRBJ2-6; 7 nucleotides agree with TRBD1. Germline CDR1 MNHNS, CDR2 SASEGT. J was trimmed by 3 bases and V by 1 base; bases with no gene match: 3. The CDR3 is made up of 16 amino acids. The CDR3 spells CASSEVGTVGANVLTF. CDR3 nucleotide sequence: TGTGCCAGCAGTGAAGTAGGGACAGTTGGGGCCAACGTCCTGACTTTC.

The rearrangement uses TRBV30 and TRBJ1-5; no clear D. This CDR3 comprises 13 residues. V shed 0 bases and J shed 7 bases, with 10 bases lying between them. The germline V gene encodes CDR1 GTSNPN and CDR2 SVGIG (reference sequence). CDR3 residues: CAWSVLGRQPQHF. CDR3 nucleotide sequence: TGTGCCTGGAGTGTACTGGGGAGGCAGCCCCAGCATTTT.